These 19 T cell receptor beta chains were all obtained from the same sample, sequenced in a study of T cells after yellow fever vaccination (dated by TCRdb to about 2019). Reading the label with the study, this specimen's treatment or condition is: live attenuated yellow fever vaccine strain. The method behind the library was 5' RACE. Instrument on record: Illumina HiSeq 2500. The public reads were reprocessed in TCRdb via fastp at Q25 and MiXCR, keeping in-frame beta chains. Here each entry gathers all rows of one CDR3 protein and keeps the most common genes and DNA. This sample is represented by about 160,000 distinct CDR3 sequences; 5.5% to 7.5% of them were singletons. More than 2.5% of the sample goes to the ten largest clones. Material: CD4+ T cells sorted from PBMCs, obtained 5 days after the first yellow fever vaccination. These receptors originate from a young man who received the YFV17D yellow fever vaccine.

This clonotype was picked up many times. V is TRBV4-2 and J is TRBJ2-5, with D possibly TRBD2 on 5 matching bases. CDR1 LGHNA and CDR2 YNFKEQ come from the germline V gene. Between the trimmed V and J ends, which lost 1 base and 8 bases, there was a span of 17 bases. The CDR3 sequence is 15 residues long. CDR3 DNA: TGTGCCAGCAGCCAAGGAGGAGCGGACGGTAGTACCCAGTACTTC. Translation: CASSQGGADGSTQYF.

The sample holds many counts of this clonotype. J is TRBJ1-2 and V is TRBV28; D remains unclear. V was shortened by 5 bases and J by 4 bases, with 11 bases between the two germline ends. There are 13 residues in the CDR3. Germline V gene lookup returns CDR1 MDHEN and CDR2 SYDVKM. The CDR3 DNA is TGTGCCAGCAGTCCACACAGCGGCTATGGCTACACCTTC. As protein: CASSPHSGYGYTF.

To note about this clonotype: A much bigger clone sits one base away, suggesting this may be a read error. The chain combines TRBV4-1 with TRBJ2-2; 7 bases are a match to TRBD1. The V and J ends lost 2 bases and 3 bases, in that order; junction bases with no gene match: 6. The germline CDR1 and CDR2 sequences are MGHRA and YSYEKL. This CDR3 has 16 amino acids. Written as DNA, the CDR3 is TGCGCCAGCAGCCAAAAAACCGGGACAGACACCGGGGAGCTGTTTTTT. This codes for CASSQKTGTDTGELFF.

This clonotype was seen more than once but under ten times. The chain carries TRBV18 and TRBJ2-3; D ambiguous. The germline CDR1 and CDR2 sequences are KGHSH and LQKENI. Trimming removed 2 bases at V and 7 bases at J, with 10 bases between. This CDR3 has 13 amino acids. The CDR3 region is CASSPTRENTQYF. The CDR3 nucleotides are TGTGCCAGCTCACCAACAAGAGAAAATACGCAGTATTTT.

The J gene is TRBJ1-5, the V gene TRBV30, with D perhaps TRBD1 (5 bases). CDR3 length: 15 residues. Trimming left V 1 base short and J 0 bases short, with 10 bases between. CDR1 and CDR2 (germline): GTSNPN, SVGIG (reference sequence). The CDR3 protein is CAWSGGTASNQPQHF. As DNA, the CDR3 is TGTGCCTGGAGTGGTGGGACCGCTAGCAATCAGCCCCAGCATTTT.

As to this clonotype: A much bigger clone sits one base away, suggesting this may be a read error. This chain uses TRBV4-1 with TRBJ1-1; 7 bases map to TRBD1. CDR3 size: 15 residues. Germline V gene lookup returns CDR1 MGHRA and CDR2 YSYEKL. CDR3 nucleotide sequence: TGCGCCAGCAGCCAAGTCCGAGGGGGCCCCACTGAAGGTTTCTTT. It yields the protein CASSQVRGGPTEGFF.

This clonotype was counted at least ten times. This chain uses TRBV6-5 with TRBJ2-7, with 9 nucleotides matching TRBD1. CDR1 MNHEY and CDR2 SVGAGI come from the germline V gene. V shed 2 bases, J shed 5 bases, and the junction held 4 bases outside the gene matches. This CDR3 region has 14 residues. The CDR3 spells CASSYPGQGDEQYF. CDR3 sequence (DNA): TGTGCCAGCAGTTACCCGGGACAGGGCGACGAGCAGTACTTC.

This clonotype has ten or more counts. The V and J genes are TRBV4-2 and TRBJ2-3; possible D gene TRBD2, 6 bases. Germline V gene sequence: CDR1 LGHNA, CDR2 YNFKEQ. The ends were cut back, 8 bases at V and 4 bases at J, with 10 bases in the middle. This CDR3 is built from 12 residues. This chain's CDR3 is CASRSSADTQYF. In DNA form, the CDR3 reads TGTGCCAGCCGATCTAGCGCAGATACGCAGTATTTT.

This clonotype was recorded many times. The chain couples TRBV15 to TRBJ2-3; the D gene is possibly TRBD2 (6 bases). V shed 3 bases and J shed 4 bases, with 17 bases lying between them. The CDR3 runs to 16 residues. Germline V CDR1 and CDR2: LNHNV, YYDKDF (reference sequence). The CDR3 spells CATSSGSGVIADTQYF. The CDR3 nucleotides read TGTGCCACCAGCAGCGGCTCGGGGGTTATCGCAGATACGCAGTATTTT. Based on the CDR3 plus reference TRBV15 and TRBJ2-3, the full variable domain is DAMVIQNPRYQVTQFGKPVTLSCSQTLNHNVMYWYQQKSSQAPKLLFHYYDKDFNNEADTPDNFQSRRPNTSFCFLDIRSPGLGDTAMYLCATSSGSGVIADTQYFGPGTRLTVL.

This clonotype was seen at least ten times. This rearrangement joins TRBV12-3 or TRBV12-4 to TRBJ1-5, with 9 bases matching TRBD1. V shed 4 bases, J shed 10 bases, and the junction held 11 bases outside the gene matches. CDR3 size: 15 residues. The CDR3 DNA is TGTGCCAGCAGTTCCGACAGGGGGGCATTCGAACCCCAGCATTTT. This translates into CASSSDRGAFEPQHF.

This clonotype was seen at least ten times. The chain has TRBV4-3 and TRBJ1-1; D call uncertain. There are 15 residues in the CDR3. Germline assignment: CDR1 LGHNA and CDR2 YSLEER. Trimming removed 0 bases at V and 11 bases at J, with 19 bases between. CDR3 nucleotides: TGCGCCAGCAGCCAAGACGGCCTCCGGGAGGAGGTCGCTTTCTTT. This codes for CASSQDGLREEVAFF.

This chain links TRBV12-3 or TRBV12-4 with TRBJ1-4; a weak D match, TRBD1 (6 bases). The CDR3 loop spans 14 amino acids. Trimming shortened V by 7 bases and J by 6 bases, and 15 bases separated the two germline ends. CDR3 amino acids: CASTTGGRYEKLFF. DNA for the CDR3: TGTGCCAGCACCACCGGGGGGCGTTATGAAAAACTGTTTTTT.

This clonotype was seen repeatedly, ten times or more. The rearrangement links TRBV6-1 to TRBJ1-2; D gene ambiguous. Germline V CDR1 and CDR2: MNHNS, SASEGT. The CDR3 extends over 15 amino acids. Between the trimmed V and J ends, which lost 6 bases and 3 bases, there was a span of 17 bases. The chain's CDR3 is CASRRDAGPYYGYTF. The CDR3 DNA is TGTGCCAGCAGACGCGACGCCGGGCCCTACTATGGCTACACCTTC.

This clonotype was counted a few times. This sequence joins TRBV4-1 and TRBJ2-7, with a weak D call TRBD1 (5 bases). This CDR3 contains 15 residues. V lost 2 bases, J lost 3 bases, and 14 bases lay in between. Germline V gene data show CDR1 as MGHRA and CDR2 as YSYEKL. The CDR3 bases are TGCGCCAGCAGCCAAACTCCGGGCCAGGGCTACGAGCAGTACTTC. Amino acids: CASSQTPGQGYEQYF.

The sample holds many counts of this clonotype. This chain joins TRBV6-2 or TRBV6-3 and TRBJ1-5; no clear D. This CDR3 comprises 14 residues. Germline lookup yields CDR1 MNHEY and CDR2 SVGEGT. Trimming removed 0 bases at V and 4 bases at J, with 7 bases between. The CDR3 sequence: CASSYSSDNQPQHF. CDR3 nucleotide sequence: TGTGCCAGCAGTTACTCTTCAGATAATCAGCCCCAGCATTTT.

Only a few counts were recorded for this clonotype. The chain is built from TRBV7-3 and TRBJ1-1; no clear D gene. Trimming took off 1 base at V and 1 base at J, with 13 bases between the two ends. Germline V gene data show CDR1 as SGHTA and CDR2 as FQGTGA. This CDR3 contains 16 residues. The DNA for the CDR3 is TGTGCCAGCAGCTTAAAGGCCCCGGGCGAGAACACTGAAGCTTTCTTT. This codes for CASSLKAPGENTEAFF.

With regard to this clonotype: A much larger clone lies a single base off, so this may be a read error. The rearrangement links TRBV10-3 to TRBJ2-7; TRBD2 matches at 7 bases. The CDR3 contains 15 residues. The J segment lost 3 bases and the V segment lost 2 bases, leaving 7 bases of the junction unmatched. In germline, CDR1 is ENHRY, CDR2 SYGVKD. CDR3 in amino acids: CAISETGGESYEQYF. Here the CDR3 DNA reads TGTGCCATCAGTGAGACGGGAGGAGAAAGCTACGAGCAGTACTTC.

This clonotype was found a few times. An end of the junction does not agree with germline; a read error may underlie this. V and J are TRBV7-3 and TRBJ1-1, with TRBD1 matching over 8 bases. The CDR3 sequence is 15 residues long. Looked up from germline, CDR1 is SGHTA and CDR2 is FQGTGA. The CDR3 nucleotides read TGTGCCAGCAGCGTAACCGGGACAGGGAACACTGAAGCTTTCTTT. It specifies CASSVTGTGNTEAFF.

In this sample, this clonotype turned up many times. The chain joins TRBV7-2 to TRBJ2-5; D is possibly TRBD2 (5 bases). The CDR3 loop spans 12 amino acids. The germline gives CDR1 SGHTA, CDR2 FQGNSA. Trimming took off 4 bases at V and 4 bases at J, with 7 bases between the two ends. The CDR3 is CASSSGGETQYF. The CDR3 bases are TGTGCCAGCAGCTCCGGAGGAGAGACCCAGTACTTC.